The clone carrying this T cell receptor (beta chain) has only a few counts. A read error may explain this, as a much larger clone is one base away. With a J-beta primer mix and a sample-barcoded 5' primer, a second PCR ran 7 to 11 cycles. From the 5' RACE reads, TCRdb called clonotypes with MiXCR, one entry per CDR3 protein. The table records more than 750,000 distinct CDR3 sequences, 29% of them present only once. The germline V gene has CDR1 LGHNA and CDR2 YSLEER. The CDR3 extends over 15 amino acids. These data come from a study of blood T cells in healthy people across ages. The same sample was also studied in work on T cells of mothers and their children. That source reports: Added by the second PCR's M1S primer were sample barcodes and 2-4 random nucleotides.

Sequencing was done on a sample of blood. The receptor's source is a woman aged 40 to 50 in good health. This chain links TRBV4-3 with TRBJ2-5, with D possibly matching TRBD1 (6 bases). The tail of the sequence fits TRBJ2-7 better, so the J call may be wrong. This chain's CDR3 is CARSQEVTQGFEQYF. The CDR3 nucleotides are TGCGCCCGCAGCCAAGAGGTAACTCAGGGGTTCGAGCAGTACTTC.